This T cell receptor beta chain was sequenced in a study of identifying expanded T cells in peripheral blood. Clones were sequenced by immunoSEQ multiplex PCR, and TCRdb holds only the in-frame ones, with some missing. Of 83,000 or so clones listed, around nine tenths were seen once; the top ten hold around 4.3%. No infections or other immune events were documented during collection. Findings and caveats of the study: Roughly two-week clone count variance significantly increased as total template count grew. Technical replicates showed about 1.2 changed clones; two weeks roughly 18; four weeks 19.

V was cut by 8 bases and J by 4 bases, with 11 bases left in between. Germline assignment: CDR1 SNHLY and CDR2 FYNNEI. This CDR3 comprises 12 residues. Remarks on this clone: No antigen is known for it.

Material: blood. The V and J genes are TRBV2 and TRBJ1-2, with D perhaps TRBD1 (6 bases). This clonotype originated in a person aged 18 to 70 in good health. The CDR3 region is CASSTGTYGYTF. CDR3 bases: TGTGCCAGCTCAACAGGGACCTATGGCTACACCTTC.